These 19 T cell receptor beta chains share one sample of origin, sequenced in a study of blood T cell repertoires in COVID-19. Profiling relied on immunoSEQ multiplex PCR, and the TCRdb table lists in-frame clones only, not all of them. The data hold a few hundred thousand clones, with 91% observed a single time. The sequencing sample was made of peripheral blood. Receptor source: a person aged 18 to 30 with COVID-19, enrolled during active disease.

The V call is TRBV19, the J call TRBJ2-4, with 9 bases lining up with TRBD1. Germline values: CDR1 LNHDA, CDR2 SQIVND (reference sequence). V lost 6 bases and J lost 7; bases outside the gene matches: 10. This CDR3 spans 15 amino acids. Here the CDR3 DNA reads TGTGCCAGTAGCCGTGGGGACAGGGACGTCAACATTCAGTACTTC. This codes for CASSRGDRDVNIQYF.

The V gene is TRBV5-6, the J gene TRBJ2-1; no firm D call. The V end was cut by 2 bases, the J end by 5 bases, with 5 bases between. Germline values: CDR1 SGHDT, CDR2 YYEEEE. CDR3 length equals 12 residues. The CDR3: CASSFTDNEQFF. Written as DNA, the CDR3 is TGTGCCAGCAGCTTTACTGACAATGAGCAGTTCTTC. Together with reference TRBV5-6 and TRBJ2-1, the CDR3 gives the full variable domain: DAGVTQSPTHLIKTRGQQVTLRCSPKSGHDTVSWYQQALGQGPQFIFQYYEEEERQRGNFPDRFSGHQFPNYSSELNVNALLLGDSALYLCASSFTDNEQFFGPGTRLTVL.

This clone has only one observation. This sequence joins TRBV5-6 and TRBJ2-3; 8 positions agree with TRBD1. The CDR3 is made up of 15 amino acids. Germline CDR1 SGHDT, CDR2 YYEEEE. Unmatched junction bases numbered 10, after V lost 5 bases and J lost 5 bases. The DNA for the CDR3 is TGTGCCAGCAGTAAGGGGACAGGTTCTGGAGATACGCAGTATTTT. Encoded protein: CASSKGTGSGDTQYF. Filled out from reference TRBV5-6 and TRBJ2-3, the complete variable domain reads DAGVTQSPTHLIKTRGQQVTLRCSPKSGHDTVSWYQQALGQGPQFIFQYYEEEERQRGNFPDRFSGHQFPNYSSELNVNALLLGDSALYLCASSKGTGSGDTQYFGPGTRLTVL.

The CDR3: CASGANEQFF. The DNA of the CDR3 is TGTGCCAGCGGGGCTAATGAGCAGTTCTTC. The J gene is TRBJ2-1, the V gene TRBV6-5; a possible D gene is TRBD1 (5 bases). The germline V gene has CDR1 MNHEY and CDR2 SVGAGI. The CDR3 consists of 10 residues. Trimming pared 8 bases from V and 7 bases from J, leaving 6 bases between.

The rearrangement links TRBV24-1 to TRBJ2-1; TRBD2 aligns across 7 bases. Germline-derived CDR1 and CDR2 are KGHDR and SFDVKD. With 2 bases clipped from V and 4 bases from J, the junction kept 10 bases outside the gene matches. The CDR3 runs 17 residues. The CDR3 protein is CATSDSPGGPFYNEQFF. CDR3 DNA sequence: TGTGCCACCAGTGATTCCCCGGGGGGACCCTTTTACAATGAGCAGTTCTTC.

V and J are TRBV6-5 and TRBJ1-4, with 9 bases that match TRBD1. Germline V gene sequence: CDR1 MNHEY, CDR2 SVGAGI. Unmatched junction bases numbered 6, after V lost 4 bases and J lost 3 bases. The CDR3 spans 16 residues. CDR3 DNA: TGTGCCAGCAGTTCCCTTTGGGACAGGGCTAATGAAAAACTGTTTTTT. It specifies CASSSLWDRANEKLFF.

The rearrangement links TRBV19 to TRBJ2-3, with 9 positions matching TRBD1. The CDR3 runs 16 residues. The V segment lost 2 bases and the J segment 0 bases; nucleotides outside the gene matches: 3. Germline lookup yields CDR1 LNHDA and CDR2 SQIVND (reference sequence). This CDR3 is CASSIRTGVSTDTQYF. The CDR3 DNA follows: TGTGCCAGTAGTATACGGACAGGGGTTAGCACAGATACGCAGTATTTT.

The CDR3 DNA follows: TGCAGCGTTGTAGCGGGAGGGCCCACAGATACGCAGTATTTT. Translated: CSVVAGGPTDTQYF. The chain recombines TRBV29-1 with TRBJ2-3, with 11 bases aligning to TRBD2. V shed 4 bases and J 2 bases; nucleotides not matched to a gene: 2. CDR3 length: 14 residues. Germline V CDR1 and CDR2: SQVTM, ANQGSEA.

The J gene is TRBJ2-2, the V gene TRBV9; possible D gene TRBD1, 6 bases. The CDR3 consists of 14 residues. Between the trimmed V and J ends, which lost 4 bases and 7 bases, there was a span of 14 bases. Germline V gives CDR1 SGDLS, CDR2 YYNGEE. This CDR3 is CASSIRRGGGELFF. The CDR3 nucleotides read TGTGCCAGCAGCATTCGAAGAGGGGGCGGGGAGCTGTTTTTT.

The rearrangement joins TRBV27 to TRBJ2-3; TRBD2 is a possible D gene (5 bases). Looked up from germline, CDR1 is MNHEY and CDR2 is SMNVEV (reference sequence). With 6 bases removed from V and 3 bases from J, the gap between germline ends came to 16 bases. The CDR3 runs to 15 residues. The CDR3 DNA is TGTGCCAGCAGCCCCTACTCGAGGGATACAGATACGCAGTATTTT. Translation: CASSPYSRDTDTQYF.

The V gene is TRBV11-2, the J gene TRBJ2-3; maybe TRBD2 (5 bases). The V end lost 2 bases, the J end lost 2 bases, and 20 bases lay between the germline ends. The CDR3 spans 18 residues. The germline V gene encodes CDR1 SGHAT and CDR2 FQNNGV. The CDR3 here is CASSLWAPPMGVTDTQYF. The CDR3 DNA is TGTGCCAGCAGCTTATGGGCACCGCCGATGGGAGTCACAGATACGCAGTATTTT. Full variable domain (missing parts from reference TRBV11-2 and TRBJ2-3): EAGVAQSPRYKIIEKRQSVAFWCNPISGHATLYWYQQILGQGPKLLIQFQNNGVVDDSQLPKDRFSAERLKGVDSTLKIQPAKLEDSAVYLCASSLWAPPMGVTDTQYFGPGTRLTVL.

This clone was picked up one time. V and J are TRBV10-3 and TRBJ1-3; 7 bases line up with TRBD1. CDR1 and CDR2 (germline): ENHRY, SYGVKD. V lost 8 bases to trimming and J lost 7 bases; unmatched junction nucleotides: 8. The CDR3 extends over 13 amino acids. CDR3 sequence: CAIQPGQRNTIYF. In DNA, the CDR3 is TGTGCCATCCAGCCGGGACAGCGGAACACCATATATTTT.

This CDR3 is CASSFYLTSGRYEQYF. The CDR3, as DNA: TGTGCCAGCAGTTTCTACCTAACTAGCGGGAGATACGAGCAGTACTTC. The J gene is TRBJ2-7, the V gene TRBV27; the match to TRBD2 covers 11 bases. The ends lost 3 bases at V and 4 bases at J; junction bases unmatched: 8. The CDR3 is 16 amino acids. CDR1 and CDR2 from the germline V gene are MNHEY and SMNVEV (reference sequence).

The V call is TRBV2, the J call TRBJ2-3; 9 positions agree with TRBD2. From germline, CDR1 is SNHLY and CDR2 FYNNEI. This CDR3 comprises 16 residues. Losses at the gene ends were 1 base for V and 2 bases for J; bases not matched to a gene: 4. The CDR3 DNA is TGTGCCAGCAGTGAAGGGGCTAGCGGGATCACAGATACGCAGTATTTT. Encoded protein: CASSEGASGITDTQYF.

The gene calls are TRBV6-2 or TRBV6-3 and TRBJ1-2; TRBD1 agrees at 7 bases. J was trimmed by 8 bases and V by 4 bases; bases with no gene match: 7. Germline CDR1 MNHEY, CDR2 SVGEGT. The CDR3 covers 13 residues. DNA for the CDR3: TGTGCCAGCAGTTTTCCGGGACAGAACGGCTACACCTTC. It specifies CASSFPGQNGYTF.

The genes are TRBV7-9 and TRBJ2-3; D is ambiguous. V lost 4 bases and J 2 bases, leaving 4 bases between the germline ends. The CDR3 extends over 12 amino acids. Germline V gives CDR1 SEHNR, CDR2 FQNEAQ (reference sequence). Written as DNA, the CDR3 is TGTGCCAGCAGCTCTAACACAGATACGCAGTATTTT. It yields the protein CASSSNTDTQYF.

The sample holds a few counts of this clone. This CDR3 reads CASSSGTSGIIYEQYF. CDR3 bases: TGTGCCAGCAGTTCAGGGACTAGCGGGATAATCTACGAGCAGTACTTC. The chain couples TRBV6-2 or TRBV6-3 to TRBJ2-7; 13 nucleotides agree with TRBD2. V lost 4 bases and J lost 3; bases outside the gene matches: 6. Germline-derived CDR1 and CDR2 are MNHEY and SVGEGT. The CDR3 length is 16 residues.

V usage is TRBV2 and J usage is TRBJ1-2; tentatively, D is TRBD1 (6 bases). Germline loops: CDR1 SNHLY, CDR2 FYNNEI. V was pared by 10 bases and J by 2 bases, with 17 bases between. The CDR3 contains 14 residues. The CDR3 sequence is CATLQGPGNYGYTF. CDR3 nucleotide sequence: TGTGCCACCCTACAGGGCCCGGGGAACTATGGCTACACCTTC. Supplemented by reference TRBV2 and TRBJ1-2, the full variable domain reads EPEVTQTPSHQVTQMGQEVILRCVPISNHLYFYWYRQILGQKVEFLVSFYNNEISEKSEIFDDQFSVERPDGSNFTLKIRSTKLEDSAMYFCATLQGPGNYGYTFGSGTRLTVV.

This CDR3 reads CASSRGAHDMNTEAFF. For the CDR3, the DNA is TGTGCCAGTAGTAGGGGAGCGCATGATATGAACACTGAAGCTTTCTTT. This chain uses TRBV19 with TRBJ1-1; the D is unclear. The germline gives CDR1 LNHDA, CDR2 SQIVND (reference sequence). The V end lost 4 bases, the J end lost 0 bases, and 15 bases lay between the germline ends. The CDR3 totals 16 residues.